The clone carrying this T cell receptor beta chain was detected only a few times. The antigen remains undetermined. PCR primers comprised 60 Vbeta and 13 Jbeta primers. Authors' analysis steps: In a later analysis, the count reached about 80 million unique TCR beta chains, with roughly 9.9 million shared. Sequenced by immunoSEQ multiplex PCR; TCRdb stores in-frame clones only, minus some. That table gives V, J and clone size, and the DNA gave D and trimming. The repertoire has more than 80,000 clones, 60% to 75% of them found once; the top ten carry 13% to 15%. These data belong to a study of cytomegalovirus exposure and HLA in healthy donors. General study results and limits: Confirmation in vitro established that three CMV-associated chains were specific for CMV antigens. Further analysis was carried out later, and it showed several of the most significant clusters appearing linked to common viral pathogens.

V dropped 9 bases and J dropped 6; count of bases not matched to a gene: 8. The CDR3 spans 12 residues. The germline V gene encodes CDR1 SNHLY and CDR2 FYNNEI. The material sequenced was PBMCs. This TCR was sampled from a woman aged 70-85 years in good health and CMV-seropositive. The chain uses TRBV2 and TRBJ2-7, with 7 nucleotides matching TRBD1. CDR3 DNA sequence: TGTGCCAGACGGGAACACAGGGGCGAGCAGTACTTC. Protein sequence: CARREHRGEQYF.